This TCR beta chain came from a study of response to subunit inactivated influenza vaccine. With 7 bases clipped from V and 6 bases from J, the junction kept 5 bases outside the gene matches. CDR3 length equals 13 residues. Germline CDR1 reads GTSNPN; CDR2 reads SVGIG (reference sequence). Regarding the study as a whole: That few new T cells are recruited by each seasonal influenza vaccination was the authors' suggestion.

Via MiXCR, TCRdb re-called the RT-PCR reads, giving one row per CDR3 protein. The sample has 300,000 to 350,000 distinct CDR3 sequences; about 20% are singletons. Remarks on this clonotype: Its target is unknown.

This sequence was found in a man in his fifties or sixties who received an inactivated influenza vaccine. This specimen was PBMCs from blood, taken less than 22 months after vaccination. The chain has TRBV30 and TRBJ2-1, with TRBD1 matching 11 bases. The CDR3 sequence: CASSGQGVNEQFF. CDR3 DNA: TGTGCCTCTTCGGGACAGGGGGTCAATGAGCAGTTCTTC.